This entry lists 3 T cell receptor beta chains sequenced from one sample in a study of Graves' ophthalmopathy and Graves' hyperthyroidism. From RNA, the CDR3 regions of TCR beta chains were amplified and sequenced. The workflow started with a first-round RT-PCR run with HTBI primers and then moved on to a second-round multiplex PCR. MiXCR was run by TCRdb on the multiplex PCR reads, yielding one entry per CDR3 protein. The sample lists 40,000 to 50,000 distinct CDR3 sequences, roughly half occurring once. Sequenced material: peripheral blood. The source is an adult man with Graves' ophthalmopathy.

As for this clonotype: An end of the junction does not agree with germline; a read error may underlie this. This rearrangement joins TRBV20-1 to TRBJ1-6; D not resolved. CDR3 length: 11 amino acids. Looked up from germline, CDR1 is DFQATT and CDR2 is SNEGSKA (reference sequence). The CDR3 DNA sequence: TGCAGTGCTAGAGGGAATTTACCCCTCCACTTT. Translated: CSARGNLPLHF.

The chain recombines TRBV20-1 with TRBJ2-3; D uncertain. The CDR3 runs to 13 residues. V lost 3 bases and J lost 2, with 9 bases in between. Germline loops: CDR1 DFQATT, CDR2 SNEGSKA (reference sequence). CDR3 amino acids: CSARQRYTDTQYF. CDR3 nucleotides: TGCAGTGCTAGGCAACGTTACACAGATACGCAGTATTTT.

A single count supports this clonotype. The gene calls are TRBV10-3 and TRBJ1-2; no clear D. Germline loops: CDR1 ENHRY, CDR2 SYGVKD. V lost 6 bases to trimming and J lost 0 bases, with 14 bases between them. There are 15 residues in the CDR3. As DNA, the CDR3 is TGTGCCATCAGCCCCGGCGCCTCAGCTAACTATGGCTACACCTTC. Translation: CAISPGASANYGYTF.